This paragraph reports one TCR beta chain. This clone has only a few counts. Its target antigen remains unknown. One base away there is no much larger clone; base qualities are not given. The sample belongs to a study of technical replicates of blood from four donors (dated by TCRdb to about 2017). The library relied on the immunoSEQ multiplex PCR assay. What TCRdb holds here is the immuneACCESS table cut down to in-frame rearrangements. Part of the clones is not present; checked against another copy, under half of the missing clones reflect an unresolved V gene, and the others are unexplained. Counted in this sample were 81,000 or so clones; 96% of them appeared once. The ten largest clones represent about 0.2% of the sample. V ends up 4 bases short and J 4 bases short, with an unmatched junction base count of 14. The germline V gene yields SGHDT for CDR1 and YYEEEE for CDR2. Counted from cysteine to phenylalanine, this CDR3 has 18 amino acids. Only CDR3 DNA is held: 54 bases, read in frame from base 1.

The clonotype comes from a human donor in good health. Sequencing was performed on T cells isolated from PBMCs. This sequence uses TRBV5-6 and TRBJ2-5; 12 bases in between match TRBD2. The base sequence is TGTGCCAGCAGCCCCAGAGTACTCCTAGCGGGGGGGGGAGAGACCCAGTACTTC. Its protein reads: CASSPRVLLAGGGETQYF. Beyond the CDR3, the reference TRBV5-6 and TRBJ2-5 genes provide the residues; the full variable domain reads: DAGVTQSPTHLIKTRGQQVTLRCSPKSGHDTVSWYQQALGQGPQFIFQYYEEEERQRGNFPDRFSGHQFPNYSSELNVNALLLGDSALYLCASSPRVLLAGGGETQYFGPGTRLLVL.